The clone carrying this T cell receptor beta chain has a handful of counts. Only in-frame clones appear in the TCRdb table, and some are missing; sequencing was by immunoSEQ multiplex PCR. The sample has 300,000 to 500,000 clones; around 90% are singletons. The CDR3 is 11 amino acids. Trimming stripped 3 bases from V and 5 bases from J, with 4 bases between. Germline CDR1 LGHNT, CDR2 FRNRAP. The sample originates from a study of blood T cell repertoires in COVID-19. Ages ranged from about 18 to 89 years, with residence in under 25 US areas. This chain uses TRBV12-5 with TRBJ2-5; D ambiguous. This TCR was sampled from a woman between 35 and 50 years old with acute COVID-19. Material for sequencing was PBMCs or T cells enriched from blood (not recorded which). CDR3 DNA: TGTGCTAGTGGTTTTGCGGAGACCCAGTACTTC. It specifies CASGFAETQYF.